Listed below are T cell receptor beta chains from one sample, sequenced in a study of human T cells and chemical hapten exposure. TCRdb re-called the RACE reads through MiXCR, storing one row per CDR3 protein. The sample comprises 370,000 or so distinct CDR3 sequences, roughly 4.8% of which are singletons, and around 2% rests with the top ten. The input for sequencing was whole blood, taken in connection with sensitization to the hapten diphenylcyclopropenone (DPC). The receptor set was obtained from a woman in her 50s with alopecia areata. Some clones in this sample may be carry-over from other donors' samples. Each CDR3 is given with its conserved first and last residue. The order of the fields is clone size, J gene, D gene, V gene, CDR3 DNA, CDR3 protein. D genes are given only for firm matches. The size field is filled for only some rows; it gives once, few, many or a size class.

clone_size: many; j_call: TRBJ2-5; d_call: -; v_call: TRBV12-3/TRBV12-4; cdr3_nt: TGTGCCAGCAGTTCGGTCGGTGAGGAGACCCAGTACTTC; cdr3_aa: CASSSVGEETQYF
clone_size: many; j_call: TRBJ2-7; d_call: -; v_call: TRBV6-5; cdr3_nt: TGTGCCAGCACTTCTCGCCTGGTTGGAGACGAGCAGTACTTC; cdr3_aa: CASTSRLVGDEQYF
clone_size: few; j_call: TRBJ2-3; d_call: TRBD2; v_call: TRBV12-3/TRBV12-4; cdr3_nt: TGTGCCAGCAGTCCGATGTCTGTCTATGCAGCGGGGTTCACAGATACGCAGTATTTT; cdr3_aa: CASSPMSVYAAGFTDTQYF
clone_size: many; j_call: TRBJ1-1; d_call: -; v_call: TRBV11-1; cdr3_nt: TGTGCCAGCAGCTTATCTTACACTGAAGCTTTCTTT; cdr3_aa: CASSLSYTEAFF
clone_size: -; j_call: TRBJ2-5; d_call: -; v_call: TRBV7-2; cdr3_nt: TGTGCCAGCAGCTTGTCCAGGGCCCAAGAGACCCAGTACTTC; cdr3_aa: CASSLSRAQETQYF
clone_size: -; j_call: TRBJ2-5; d_call: -; v_call: TRBV20-1; cdr3_nt: TGCAGTGCTAGAGATCGCTCTCTCCCGGGCCAAGAGACCCAGTACTTC; cdr3_aa: CSARDRSLPGQETQYF
clone_size: many; j_call: TRBJ2-4; d_call: -; v_call: TRBV4-1; cdr3_nt: TGCGCCAGCAGCCTCCTGGGTCTAGCCAAAAACATTCAGTACTTC; cdr3_aa: CASSLLGLAKNIQYF
clone_size: few; j_call: TRBJ2-1; d_call: -; v_call: TRBV12-3/TRBV12-4; cdr3_nt: TGTGCCAGCAGTTTAGGGGTAGGGGACAATGAGCAGTTCTTC; cdr3_aa: CASSLGVGDNEQFF
clone_size: few; j_call: TRBJ2-1; d_call: -; v_call: TRBV12-3/TRBV12-4; cdr3_nt: TGTGCCAGCAGTCTCAGCACCCTTAGTAGTCACAATGAGCAGTTCTTC; cdr3_aa: CASSLSTLSSHNEQFF
clone_size: many; j_call: TRBJ2-5; d_call: -; v_call: TRBV5-1; cdr3_nt: TGCGCCAGCAGCTTGGCCGCGGCCCAAGAGACCCAGTACTTC; cdr3_aa: CASSLAAAQETQYF
clone_size: few; j_call: TRBJ1-1; d_call: -; v_call: TRBV10-3; cdr3_nt: TGTGCCATCAGAAACGAGGACACTGAAGCTTTCTTT; cdr3_aa: CAIRNEDTEAFF
clone_size: many; j_call: TRBJ1-5; d_call: -; v_call: TRBV29-1; cdr3_nt: TGCAGCGTTGTGTCCGGCCAGTATTTGACCCAGCATTTT; cdr3_aa: CSVVSGQYLTQHF
clone_size: many; j_call: TRBJ2-7; d_call: -; v_call: TRBV28; cdr3_nt: TGTGCCAGCAGACCGCAGTCCTACGAGCAGTACTTC; cdr3_aa: CASRPQSYEQYF
clone_size: few; j_call: TRBJ1-1; d_call: -; v_call: TRBV29-1; cdr3_nt: TGCAGCGCGGAGGACCCTCGGAACACTGAAGCTTTCTTT; cdr3_aa: CSAEDPRNTEAFF
clone_size: -; j_call: TRBJ2-7; d_call: -; v_call: TRBV29-1; cdr3_nt: TGCAGCGTTGAAGGCCAGGGTCACTACGAGCAGTACTTC; cdr3_aa: CSVEGQGHYEQYF
clone_size: many; j_call: TRBJ1-2; d_call: -; v_call: TRBV4-1; cdr3_nt: TGCGCCAGCAGGGGGGCCTCTAACTATGGCTACACCTTC; cdr3_aa: CASRGASNYGYTF
clone_size: many; j_call: TRBJ1-6; d_call: -; v_call: TRBV14; cdr3_nt: TGTGCCAGCAGCCAAGGATCACCCCTCCACTTT; cdr3_aa: CASSQGSPLHF
clone_size: many; j_call: TRBJ1-2; d_call: -; v_call: TRBV6-5; cdr3_nt: TGTGCCAGCACCCGACTGGGGGCAGATATATATGGCTACACCTTC; cdr3_aa: CASTRLGADIYGYTF
clone_size: few; j_call: TRBJ2-1; d_call: -; v_call: TRBV6-5; cdr3_nt: TGTGCCAGCGTCGGGTTAGGGTACAATGAGCAGTTCTTC; cdr3_aa: CASVGLGYNEQFF
clone_size: -; j_call: TRBJ1-1; d_call: -; v_call: TRBV2; cdr3_nt: TGTGCCAGCAGGGTGGGGCCGAACACTGAAGCTTTCTTT; cdr3_aa: CASRVGPNTEAFF
clone_size: many; j_call: TRBJ1-1; d_call: -; v_call: TRBV12-3/TRBV12-4; cdr3_nt: TGTGCCAGCAGTTTGACAGACAGCACTGAAGCTTTCTTT; cdr3_aa: CASSLTDSTEAFF
clone_size: many; j_call: TRBJ2-3; d_call: TRBD1; v_call: TRBV5-1; cdr3_nt: TGCGCCAGCAGCTCGGACAGGGCCCCAGATACGCAGTATTTT; cdr3_aa: CASSSDRAPDTQYF
clone_size: many; j_call: TRBJ2-7; d_call: TRBD2; v_call: TRBV29-1; cdr3_nt: TGCAGCGTTGAAGCTCAGCGGGGCCCCTCCTACGAGCAGTACTTC; cdr3_aa: CSVEAQRGPSYEQYF
clone_size: -; j_call: TRBJ1-2; d_call: -; v_call: TRBV3-1; cdr3_nt: TGTGCCAGCAGCCAAGGCAGGGCTGGCTACACCTTC; cdr3_aa: CASSQGRAGYTF
clone_size: many; j_call: TRBJ1-5; d_call: -; v_call: TRBV5-6; cdr3_nt: TGTGCCAGCAGCTTGGGGCCGAGCAATCAGCCCCAGCATTTT; cdr3_aa: CASSLGPSNQPQHF
clone_size: many; j_call: TRBJ1-5; d_call: -; v_call: TRBV27; cdr3_nt: TGTGCCAGCAGTTTATCTGGGACATTTCTGGGCAATCAGCCCCAGCATTTT; cdr3_aa: CASSLSGTFLGNQPQHF
clone_size: many; j_call: TRBJ1-1; d_call: -; v_call: TRBV7-9; cdr3_nt: TGTGCCAGCAGACCTACGAACACTGAAGCTTTCTTT; cdr3_aa: CASRPTNTEAFF
clone_size: many; j_call: TRBJ2-1; d_call: -; v_call: TRBV2; cdr3_nt: TGTGCCAGCAGTGAAGCGCTAGGCCCCCATGAGCAGTTCTTC; cdr3_aa: CASSEALGPHEQFF
clone_size: few; j_call: TRBJ1-2; d_call: TRBD1; v_call: TRBV24-1; cdr3_nt: TGTGCCACCAGTGGGACAGGGGGTATTTCTGGCTACACCTTC; cdr3_aa: CATSGTGGISGYTF
clone_size: many; j_call: TRBJ1-2; d_call: -; v_call: TRBV24-1; cdr3_nt: TGTGCCACCAGTGATAACAGGGAGGCGGTGGGCTACACCTTC; cdr3_aa: CATSDNREAVGYTF
clone_size: few; j_call: TRBJ2-5; d_call: -; v_call: TRBV29-1; cdr3_nt: TGCAGCGTGGAACGACCTACAGGCCAAGAGACCCAGTACTTC; cdr3_aa: CSVERPTGQETQYF
clone_size: -; j_call: TRBJ2-7; d_call: -; v_call: TRBV6-6; cdr3_nt: TGTGCCAGCAGTTACCCGGGCGAGGGCTACGAGCAGTACTTC; cdr3_aa: CASSYPGEGYEQYF
clone_size: few; j_call: TRBJ2-3; d_call: -; v_call: TRBV5-1; cdr3_nt: TGCGCCAGCAGCTTATCGGACAGCGACCCAGATACGCAGTATTTT; cdr3_aa: CASSLSDSDPDTQYF
clone_size: many; j_call: TRBJ2-1; d_call: TRBD2; v_call: TRBV28; cdr3_nt: TGTGCCAGCTGGGCTAGCGGGAGTGGTGCCTACAATGAGCAGTTCTTC; cdr3_aa: CASWASGSGAYNEQFF
clone_size: -; j_call: TRBJ2-1; d_call: -; v_call: TRBV14; cdr3_nt: TGTGCCAGCAGCCAGTATGAGGGAGCGGGTGAGCAGTTCTTC; cdr3_aa: CASSQYEGAGEQFF
clone_size: many; j_call: TRBJ2-5; d_call: TRBD2; v_call: TRBV7-2; cdr3_nt: TGTGCCAGCAGCCCGAGGGGGACTAGCGATAAAGAGACCCAGTACTTC; cdr3_aa: CASSPRGTSDKETQYF
clone_size: few; j_call: TRBJ1-5; d_call: -; v_call: TRBV7-9; cdr3_nt: TGTGCCAGCAGCGAGGGGGGTTTTCAGCCCCAGCATTTT; cdr3_aa: CASSEGGFQPQHF
clone_size: -; j_call: TRBJ1-2; d_call: -; v_call: TRBV7-9; cdr3_nt: TGTGCCAGCAGCTTAGTAGGGGAACATAACTATGGCTACACCTTC; cdr3_aa: CASSLVGEHNYGYTF
clone_size: -; j_call: TRBJ2-2; d_call: -; v_call: TRBV1; cdr3_nt: TGCACCAGCAGCCAAGATCGAGGGCCTTTTGAGGCGAACACCGGGGAGCTGTTTTTT; cdr3_aa: CTSSQDRGPFEANTGELFF
clone_size: many; j_call: TRBJ1-5; d_call: -; v_call: TRBV2; cdr3_nt: TGTGCCAGCAGTGGCCGGGTTTATAGCAATCAGCCCCAGCATTTT; cdr3_aa: CASSGRVYSNQPQHF